The 30 T cell receptor beta chains given below trace back to one sample, sequenced in a study of blood T cells in healthy people across ages. A second roughly 7 to 11 cycle PCR used barcoded and J-beta primers. TCRdb re-called the 5' RACE reads through MiXCR, storing one row per CDR3 protein. The table records 1.5 million to 2 million distinct CDR3 sequences, 25% to 30% of them present only once. The sequencing input was blood. Source of these receptors: a woman in her twenties or thirties in good health.

This clonotype was picked up many times. V and J are TRBV7-9 and TRBJ1-1; D call uncertain. This CDR3 is built from 16 residues. CDR1 is SEHNR, CDR2 FQNEAQ, per germline (reference sequence). V lost 5 bases and J lost 5, with 21 bases in between. The CDR3 bases are TGTGCCAGCAGCCCCCGGAAAGCCTTGGGGAATACTGAAGCTTTCTTT. Residues: CASSPRKALGNTEAFF.

As for this clonotype: A read error may produce the germline difference seen at one junction end. The genes are TRBV9 and TRBJ2-1, with 7 bases that match TRBD2. The CDR3 length is 15 residues. Looked up from germline, CDR1 is SGDLS and CDR2 is YYNGEE. DNA for the CDR3: TGTGTCAGCAGCGGCGGGGGTGCAACCTACAATGAGCAGTTCTTC. Translated, it gives CVSSGGGATYNEQFF.

This chain links TRBV5-1 with TRBJ2-5; 11 bases are shared with TRBD2. From germline, CDR1 is SGHRS and CDR2 YFSETQ. V lost 3 bases to trimming and J lost 11 bases; unmatched junction nucleotides: 12. CDR3 length: 15 amino acids. In nucleotides, the CDR3 is TGCGCCAGCAGCTGGCTAGCGGGGGGCAACAATGAGCAGTACTTC. As protein: CASSWLAGGNNEQYF.

The rearrangement uses TRBV10-3 and TRBJ2-1; 7 bases fit TRBD2. V trimming: 4 bases; J trimming: 2 bases; junction bases outside the gene matches: 8. CDR3 length: 16 amino acids. Germline CDR1 is ENHRY and CDR2 is SYGVKD. The DNA of the CDR3 is TGTGCCATCAGTGTGTCAACTAGCGCGCCCTACAATGAGCAGTTCTTC. Amino acid sequence: CAISVSTSAPYNEQFF.

Turning to this clonotype: A much larger clone sits a single nucleotide away, making a read error possible. The CDR3 bases are TGTGCCAGCAGGTTAAGGGACACAGATACGCAGTATTTT. Translating it yields CASRLRDTDTQYF. The chain employs TRBV12-3 or TRBV12-4 and TRBJ2-3; D is ambiguous. The CDR3 runs 13 residues. The germline V and J ends were trimmed by 6 bases and 2 bases, with 9 bases remaining between them.

This clonotype was detected a few times. The chain couples TRBV10-3 to TRBJ1-2, with 8 nucleotides matching TRBD1. The germline CDR1 and CDR2 sequences are ENHRY and SYGVKD. There are 14 residues in the CDR3. V gave up 0 bases and J gave up 6 bases; unmatched junction bases: 3. CDR3 amino acids: CAISESDRVDGYTF. DNA for the CDR3: TGTGCCATCAGTGAGTCGGACAGGGTTGATGGCTACACCTTC.

This clonotype was counted ten times or more. V usage is TRBV4-2 and J usage is TRBJ1-1; D unclear. CDR1 and CDR2 from the germline V gene are LGHNA and YNFKEQ. This CDR3 spans 14 amino acids. Trimming pared 1 base from V and 2 bases from J, leaving 8 bases between. The CDR3 DNA reads as TGTGCCAGCAGCCAAGTGAACGGAAACACTGAAGCTTTCTTT. It encodes CASSQVNGNTEAFF.

On this clonotype itself: This clone may be a read error of a much larger clone one base away. The J gene is TRBJ2-5, the V gene TRBV4-1, with D unresolved. The V gene's germline CDR1 is MGHRA and CDR2 YSYEKL. This CDR3 comprises 17 residues. The CDR3 DNA reads TGCGCCAGCGGCCAGGAAGGCCCCAATAAGGTTAGGGAGACCCAGTACTTC. This translates into CASGQEGPNKVRETQYF.

Regarding this clonotype: Mismatch with germline at one junction end may stem from a read error. The gene calls are TRBV7-7 and TRBJ2-7, with 9 positions matching TRBD1. Germline CDR1 SSHAT, CDR2 FNYEAQ (reference sequence). The CDR3 is 13 residues long. This CDR3 is CAGSSGTGYEQYF. The CDR3 DNA reads TGTGCCGGCAGCTCCGGGACAGGGTACGAGCAGTACTTC.

This clonotype was counted between two and nine times. The chain joins TRBV10-3 to TRBJ1-2; TRBD1 aligns across 7 bases. The trim removed 1 base at V and 4 bases at J, leaving 3 bases unmatched. Germline lookup yields CDR1 ENHRY and CDR2 SYGVKD. The CDR3 runs to 14 residues. CDR3 region: CAISEWTGPYGYTF. CDR3 sequence (DNA): TGTGCCATCAGTGAGTGGACAGGTCCCTATGGCTACACCTTC.

At least ten counts were recorded for this clonotype. The chain links TRBV3-1 to TRBJ2-1; TRBD2 aligns across 8 bases. The trim removed 4 bases at V and 10 bases at J, leaving 6 bases unmatched. This CDR3 comprises 13 residues. CDR1 and CDR2 (germline): LGHDT, YNNKEL (reference sequence). The CDR3 DNA is TGTGCCAGCAGCCTCCTTGCGGGAGGAGAGCAGTTCTTC. It specifies CASSLLAGGEQFF.

V and J are TRBV12-3 or TRBV12-4 and TRBJ2-6, with 10 nucleotides matching TRBD1. This CDR3 spans 18 amino acids. V gave up 5 bases and J gave up 2 bases; unmatched junction bases: 9. This CDR3 reads CASSPRDRGKAGANVLTF. The CDR3 DNA follows: TGTGCCAGCAGTCCCCGGGACAGGGGAAAGGCTGGGGCCAACGTCCTGACTTTC.

This clonotype was detected only a few times. V usage is TRBV5-1 and J usage is TRBJ1-2; 7 bases line up with TRBD1. There are 15 residues in the CDR3. Per germline, CDR1 SGHRS and CDR2 YFSETQ. The ends lost 6 bases at V and 2 bases at J; junction bases unmatched: 10. CDR3 loop: CASMLGTDPNYGYTF. The CDR3 DNA follows: TGCGCCAGCATGCTCGGGACAGACCCAAACTATGGCTACACCTTC.

This clonotype was observed at least ten times. The chain couples TRBV4-1 to TRBJ2-7, with 12 positions matching TRBD1. The CDR3 has 19 residues. Germline assignment: CDR1 MGHRA and CDR2 YSYEKL. V gave up 5 bases and J gave up 1 base; unmatched junction bases: 15. The CDR3 region is CASSFRHPGQGAASYEQYF. The CDR3, as DNA: TGCGCCAGCAGCTTCCGCCACCCGGGACAGGGGGCTGCTTCCTACGAGCAGTACTTC.

This clonotype has just a few counts. The rearrangement joins TRBV3-1 to TRBJ1-2; TRBD1 aligns across 8 bases. CDR3 length equals 14 residues. CDR1 is LGHDT and CDR2 is YNNKEL in the germline V gene (reference sequence). V shed 4 bases, J shed 6 bases, and the junction held 7 bases outside the gene matches. For the CDR3, the DNA is TGTGCCAGCAGCCCAACTGGACAGGGAGATGGCTACACCTTC. Its translation: CASSPTGQGDGYTF.

With regard to this clonotype: A much larger clone differs by one base, so this may be a read error. The V and J genes are TRBV4-1 and TRBJ2-5; 10 nucleotides line up with TRBD2. The CDR3 totals 17 residues. Germline V gene sequence: CDR1 MGHRA, CDR2 YSYEKL. V lost 4 bases, J lost 11 bases, and 19 bases stayed unmatched. CDR3 residues: CASSRGLGSGGTSEQYF. The CDR3 nucleotides are TGCGCCAGCAGCCGAGGTCTGGGTAGCGGGGGGACTAGTGAGCAGTACTTC.

The V gene is TRBV11-2, the J gene TRBJ2-3; 7 bases are a match to TRBD1. The germline V gene encodes CDR1 SGHAT and CDR2 FQNNGV. The CDR3 extends over 14 amino acids. Trimming at V came to 5 bases and at J to 2 bases, leaving 4 bases not matched to a gene. CDR3 sequence reads: CASSQQGTTDTQYF. As DNA, the CDR3 is TGTGCCAGCAGCCAACAGGGGACCACAGATACGCAGTATTTT.

This clonotype was observed a handful of times. The V gene is TRBV7-2, the J gene TRBJ2-4, with a weak D call TRBD2 (7 bases). Germline CDR1 reads SGHTA; CDR2 reads FQGNSA. The germline V and J ends were trimmed by 5 bases and 5 bases, with 13 bases remaining between them. The CDR3 consists of 14 residues. CDR3 bases: TGTGCCAGCAGCCTCGGGGGGCGTGAAAACATTCAGTACTTC. It codes for CASSLGGRENIQYF. The variable domain in full, completed from reference TRBV7-2 and TRBJ2-4, reads GAGVSQSPSNKVTEKGKDVELRCDPISGHTALYWYRQSLGQGLEFLIYFQGNSAPDKSGLPSDRFSAERTGGSVSTLTIQRTQQEDSAVYLCASSLGGRENIQYFGAGTRLSVL.

This clonotype was counted at least ten times. The rearrangement joins TRBV7-2 to TRBJ2-7; unclear D gene. With 2 bases removed from V and 2 bases from J, the gap between germline ends came to 22 bases. Germline values: CDR1 SGHTA, CDR2 FQGNSA. CDR3 length: 18 residues. CDR3 sequence: CASSLRRRPSAVPYEQYF. In DNA, the CDR3 is TGTGCCAGCAGCTTAAGAAGACGTCCCAGTGCCGTTCCCTACGAGCAGTACTTC.

The chain has TRBV6-5 and TRBJ1-5; D not certain. The ends were cut back, 2 bases at V and 0 bases at J, with 17 bases in the middle. There are 18 residues in the CDR3. The V gene's germline CDR1 is MNHEY and CDR2 SVGAGI. As DNA, the CDR3 is TGTGCCAGCAGTTACCACTATGAGACCCCCGGTAGCAATCAGCCCCAGCATTTT. Its translation: CASSYHYETPGSNQPQHF.

This clonotype has only one observation. The rearrangement joins TRBV7-2 to TRBJ2-1; no clear D gene. The V and J ends lost 5 bases and 0 bases respectively, with 11 bases between them. Germline CDR1 reads SGHTA; CDR2 reads FQGNSA. CDR3 size: 15 residues. CDR3: CASSPLPPSYNEQFF. CDR3 sequence (DNA): TGTGCCAGCAGCCCCCTACCTCCCTCCTACAATGAGCAGTTCTTC.

With respect to this clonotype: Just one base apart from a much larger clone, this may be a read error. The chain has TRBV7-4 and TRBJ1-1, with D perhaps TRBD1 (5 bases). The germline CDR1 and CDR2 sequences are SGHVT and SQSDAQ. This CDR3 contains 16 residues. CDR3 nucleotide sequence: TGTACCAGCAGCCCACACGGGCGGGGGTCGTCCACTGAAGCTTTCTTT. Protein sequence: CTSSPHGRGSSTEAFF.

This clonotype was observed a few times. The chain employs TRBV20-1 and TRBJ2-1; TRBD2 aligns across 8 bases. There are 14 residues in the CDR3. J gave up 9 bases and V 3 bases, and 10 bases lay outside the gene matches. Germline-derived CDR1 and CDR2 are DFQATT and SNEGSKA (reference sequence). In DNA form, the CDR3 reads TGCAGTGCTAGGTGGCCCGGGGGGGCCGCTGAGCAGTTCTTC. Residues: CSARWPGGAAEQFF.

V usage is TRBV2 and J usage is TRBJ1-5, with a weak D call TRBD1 (6 bases). Germline loops: CDR1 SNHLY, CDR2 FYNNEI. The length of the CDR3 is 13 residues. Between the trimmed V and J ends, which lost 7 bases and 5 bases, there was a span of 12 bases. Here the CDR3 reads CASIRTEDQPQHF. In nucleotides, the CDR3 is TGTGCCAGCATCCGGACAGAAGATCAGCCCCAGCATTTT.

A note on this clonotype: Given a much more abundant clone one base away, this may be a read error. CDR3 DNA: TGTGCCGGCAGCCAAGCTAGCCGGAACTATGGCTACACCTTC. It translates to CAGSQASRNYGYTF. J is TRBJ1-2 and V is TRBV4-2, with D uncertain. CDR3 length equals 14 residues. CDR1 LGHNA and CDR2 YNFKEQ come from the germline V gene.

V usage is TRBV18 and J usage is TRBJ1-1, with D perhaps matching TRBD1 (6 bases). There are 15 residues in the CDR3. Trimming took 0 bases from V and 4 from J, leaving 12 bases between them. The germline gives CDR1 KGHSH, CDR2 LQKENI. The DNA of the CDR3 is TGTGCCAGCTCACCACCAGGGGGAAAAGGCACTGAAGCTTTCTTT. Translation: CASSPPGGKGTEAFF. The whole variable domain, filled in from reference TRBV18 and TRBJ1-1, reads NAGVMQNPRHLVRRRGQEARLRCSPMKGHSHVYWYRQLPEEGLKFMVYLQKENIIDESGMPKERFSAEFPKEGPSILRIQQVVRGDSAAYFCASSPPGGKGTEAFFGQGTRLTVV.

In regard to this clonotype: An end of the junction does not agree with germline; a read error may underlie this. The J gene is TRBJ2-7, the V gene TRBV7-2, with 8 bases identical to TRBD2. Germline CDR1 reads SGHTA; CDR2 reads FQGNSA. This CDR3 spans 15 amino acids. The DNA for the CDR3 is TGTGCCGGCAGCTTGGCAGCGGGAGCCCGTAACGAGCAGTACTTC. Its protein is CAGSLAAGARNEQYF.

This clonotype showed up many times. The J gene is TRBJ2-7, the V gene TRBV7-3; D might be TRBD1 or TRBD2, each matching 5 bases. Germline values: CDR1 SGHTA, CDR2 FQGTGA. The CDR3 loop spans 11 amino acids. V was cut by 4 bases and J by 9 bases, with 10 bases left in between. The CDR3 DNA reads as TGTGCCAGCAGCTCCGGGACCGTGCAGTACTTC. Translated: CASSSGTVQYF.

This rearrangement joins TRBV7-2 to TRBJ2-1; maybe TRBD1 (5 bases). V dropped 3 bases and J dropped 6 bases, with 9 bases sitting between them. This CDR3 has 13 residues. Germline values: CDR1 SGHTA, CDR2 FQGNSA. This chain's CDR3 is CASSLSGLNEQFF. The CDR3 DNA reads TGTGCCAGCAGCTTGTCAGGGCTCAATGAGCAGTTCTTC.

This clonotype was recorded a few times. The J gene is TRBJ1-1, the V gene TRBV7-2; tentatively, D is TRBD1 (6 bases). V was cut by 5 bases and J by 7 bases, with 17 bases left in between. The CDR3 totals 14 residues. Germline lookup yields CDR1 SGHTA and CDR2 FQGNSA. The CDR3 spells CASSTVPGQSEAFF. The CDR3 DNA reads TGTGCCAGCAGCACCGTCCCGGGACAAAGTGAAGCTTTCTTT.